Below are 25 T cell receptor beta chains sequenced from a single sample in a study of patients and donors after allogeneic stem cell transplantation. From the RT-PCR reads, TCRdb called clonotypes with MiXCR, one entry per CDR3 protein. This repertoire shows 25,000 to 30,000 distinct CDR3 sequences, approximately 8.8% found once; its top ten account for less than 50%. Sequenced: blood, either unsorted or a sorted T cell fraction (not recorded which). The receptors were sampled from a human donor who was either an allogeneic HSCT recipient or a stem cell or donor lymphocyte infusion donor (not recorded which). It is not recorded whose cells these are; they may come from a transplant donor.

This clonotype has a handful of counts. V gene TRBV6-5 combines with J gene TRBJ1-1; unclear D gene. The CDR3 has 11 residues. The germline V gene encodes CDR1 MNHEY and CDR2 SVGAGI. The germline V and J ends were trimmed by 6 bases and 8 bases, with 10 bases remaining between them. The chain's CDR3 is CASSRLYEAFF. For the CDR3, the DNA is TGTGCCAGCAGCCGACTTTACGAAGCTTTCTTT.

The chain has TRBV6-1 and TRBJ2-7; D is unresolved. Germline lookup yields CDR1 MNHNS and CDR2 SASEGT. V dropped 3 bases and J dropped 4 bases, with 13 bases sitting between them. The CDR3 sequence is 14 residues long. The CDR3, as DNA: TGTGCCAGCAGTGAGATGTGGTGGGGATACGAGCAGTACTTC. Its translation is CASSEMWWGYEQYF.

V usage is TRBV10-3 and J usage is TRBJ2-1, with a tentative D call TRBD2 (6 bases). Germline V gives CDR1 ENHRY, CDR2 SYGVKD. Between the trimmed V and J ends, which lost 4 bases and 1 base, there was a span of 11 bases. CDR3 length: 15 amino acids. The CDR3 DNA reads as TGTGCCATCAGTGCCCATAGCGGTTCCTACAATGAGCAGTTCTTC. It yields the protein CAISAHSGSYNEQFF.

This clonotype was seen ten or more times. V and J are TRBV28 and TRBJ2-2; 7 bases are a match to TRBD1. J gave up 2 bases and V 4 bases, and 10 bases lay outside the gene matches. The CDR3 consists of 17 residues. Per germline, CDR1 MDHEN and CDR2 SYDVKM. CDR3 sequence reads: CASSSSPGTANTGELFF. The CDR3 nucleotides are TGTGCCAGCAGTTCATCCCCCGGGACAGCTAACACCGGGGAGCTGTTTTTT. The variable domain in full, completed from reference TRBV28 and TRBJ2-2, reads DVKVTQSSRYLVKRTGEKVFLECVQDMDHENMFWYRQDPGLGLRLIYFSYDVKMKEKGDIPEGYSVSREKKERFSLILESASTNQTSMYLCASSSSPGTANTGELFFGEGSRLTVL.

V and J are TRBV12-3 or TRBV12-4 and TRBJ1-5, with a tentative D call TRBD1 (5 bases). V lost 3 bases to trimming and J lost 6 bases, with 12 bases between them. The CDR3 runs to 14 residues. CDR3 residues: CASSFNWGVQPQHF. CDR3 coding DNA: TGTGCCAGCAGTTTTAACTGGGGGGTTCAGCCCCAGCATTTT.

In this sample, this clonotype turned up a few times. The rearrangement links TRBV19 to TRBJ2-7; D is tentatively TRBD1 or TRBD2 (5 bases each). CDR3 length: 15 residues. Germline V gene data show CDR1 as LNHDA and CDR2 as SQIVND (reference sequence). Between the trimmed V and J ends, which lost 1 base and 2 bases, there was a span of 12 bases. This chain's CDR3 is CASSIAGLGTYEQYF. The CDR3 DNA sequence: TGTGCCAGTAGTATAGCGGGGCTTGGCACCTACGAGCAGTACTTC.

This clonotype turned up a few times. The chain links TRBV7-8 to TRBJ2-7, with 8 bases lining up with TRBD2. Germline V lookup: CDR1 SGHVS, CDR2 FQNEAQ. Trimming cost V 5 bases and J 6 bases; bases outside gene matches: 9. This CDR3 contains 14 residues. The CDR3 nucleotides read TGTGCCAGCAGCGGATCCCGGGGGGGCGGCGAGCAGTACTTC. This sequence encodes CASSGSRGGGEQYF.

This clonotype has a count of ten or more. V gene TRBV7-3 combines with J gene TRBJ2-3; 8 bases are shared with TRBD2. The CDR3 loop spans 14 amino acids. Germline-derived CDR1 and CDR2 are SGHTA and FQGTGA. The trim removed 4 bases at V and 0 bases at J, leaving 0 bases unmatched. The CDR3 DNA reads as TGTGCCAGCAGCTCTAGCGGGAGCACAGATACGCAGTATTTT. Its protein product is CASSSSGSTDTQYF.

This clonotype was seen many times. The chain uses TRBV4-1 and TRBJ2-5, with TRBD1 as a possible D gene (5 bases). There are 14 residues in the CDR3. CDR1 and CDR2 from the germline V gene are MGHRA and YSYEKL. V lost 8 bases to trimming and J lost 1 base, with 14 bases between them. CDR3 in DNA: TGCGCCAGCTCGACCTCCAGGGCCCAAGAGACCCAGTACTTC. Its protein product is CASSTSRAQETQYF.

This clonotype is medium-sized (0.01 to 0.1%) by share. The CDR3 bases are TGTGCCAGCAGCCCCCGGGACAGGGGGGGTCACAATGAGCAGTTCTTC. Encoded protein: CASSPRDRGGHNEQFF. The V and J genes are TRBV3-1 and TRBJ2-1; 11 bases map to TRBD1. This CDR3 has 16 amino acids. Unmatched junction bases numbered 7, after V lost 4 bases and J lost 5 bases. CDR1 and CDR2 (germline): LGHDT, YNNKEL (reference sequence).

This clonotype showed up many times. The V gene is TRBV7-9, the J gene TRBJ2-1, with TRBD1 matching 7 bases. This CDR3 is 13 amino acids long. Trimming removed 5 bases from V and 6 bases from J; junction bases left unmatched: 4. Germline assignment: CDR1 SEHNR and CDR2 FQNEAQ (reference sequence). CDR3 nucleotide sequence: TGTGCCAGCAGCGCAGACAGGGTCAATGAGCAGTTCTTC. Amino acids: CASSADRVNEQFF.

Ten or more counts support this clonotype. The J gene is TRBJ2-3, the V gene TRBV29-1, with a weak D call TRBD1 (6 bases). This CDR3 region has 13 residues. V lost 4 bases and J lost 4, with 12 bases in between. From germline, CDR1 is SQVTM and CDR2 ANQGSEA. The CDR3 bases are TGCAGCGTTGGATCAGGGGAAGCAGATACGCAGTATTTT. It translates to CSVGSGEADTQYF.

This clonotype was observed a handful of times. DNA for the CDR3: TGTGCCAGCAGGTTACAGGGGGCTCGGGAGCAGTACTTC. Protein product: CASRLQGAREQYF. The chain recombines TRBV7-9 with TRBJ2-7, with 9 bases aligning to TRBD1. V lost 6 bases to trimming and J lost 7 bases; unmatched junction nucleotides: 7. In germline, CDR1 is SEHNR, CDR2 FQNEAQ (reference sequence). The CDR3 runs 13 residues.

The chain recombines TRBV7-9 with TRBJ2-7, with 10 bases matching TRBD2. This CDR3 contains 16 residues. Trimming took 1 base from V and 5 from J; bases not matched to a gene: 8. CDR1 and CDR2 (germline): SEHNR, FQNEAQ (reference sequence). CDR3 region: CASSLGSGGASNEQYF. The CDR3 DNA sequence: TGTGCCAGCAGCTTAGGAAGCGGGGGGGCCTCTAACGAGCAGTACTTC.

The sample holds many counts of this clonotype. The chain has TRBV20-1 and TRBJ2-3, with 8 bases aligning to TRBD1. This CDR3 spans 16 amino acids. CDR1 is DFQATT and CDR2 is SNEGSKA in the germline V gene (reference sequence). V was pared by 3 bases and J by 6 bases, with 14 bases of the junction left unmatched. CDR3 sequence reads: CSARDDDRGGLDTQYF. CDR3 coding DNA: TGCAGTGCTAGGGACGATGACAGGGGTGGTTTGGATACGCAGTATTTT.

V gene TRBV7-9 combines with J gene TRBJ1-1, with D hard to call. Germline loops: CDR1 SEHNR, CDR2 FQNEAQ (reference sequence). CDR3 size: 14 residues. V dropped 4 bases and J dropped 4 bases, with 13 bases sitting between them. CDR3 DNA sequence: TGTGCCAGCAGCTCCTTTGGACCGCTCACTGAAGCTTTCTTT. This encodes CASSSFGPLTEAFF.

The rearrangement links TRBV5-1 to TRBJ1-1; possible D gene TRBD1, 5 bases. The CDR3 has 14 residues. Germline loops: CDR1 SGHRS, CDR2 YFSETQ. V lost 5 bases to trimming and J lost 1 base, with 12 bases between them. The CDR3 coding sequence is TGCGCCAGCAGTTTTGGGGGTGGGAACACTGAAGCTTTCTTT. Translation: CASSFGGGNTEAFF.

This chain links TRBV28 with TRBJ2-5; D is ambiguous. The germline gives CDR1 MDHEN, CDR2 SYDVKM. Trimming removed 6 bases from V and 2 bases from J, with 16 bases in between. The CDR3 spans 15 residues. The CDR3: CASRSFIRGQETQYF. CDR3 in DNA: TGTGCCAGCAGGTCCTTTATTCGCGGACAAGAGACCCAGTACTTC.

At least ten counts were recorded for this clonotype. V usage is TRBV20-1 and J usage is TRBJ2-7, with a tentative D call TRBD2 (6 bases). Germline V gene sequence: CDR1 DFQATT, CDR2 SNEGSKA (reference sequence). This CDR3 is 14 amino acids long. The V gene lost 1 base and the J gene lost 4 bases, with 14 bases spanning the gap. The chain's CDR3 is CSARARDWGYEQYF. The CDR3 DNA reads TGCAGTGCTAGAGCCCGGGACTGGGGGTACGAGCAGTACTTC.

This clonotype was detected a few times. For the CDR3, the DNA is TGTGCCAGCAGCGTAGGCGCGGGAGGGAAGTACAATGAGCAGTTCTTC. It specifies CASSVGAGGKYNEQFF. The chain uses TRBV9 and TRBJ2-1; 9 positions agree with TRBD2. The junction had 5 bases not matched to a gene; V was cut back by 0 bases and J by 4 bases. The CDR3 loop spans 16 amino acids. Germline CDR1 is SGDLS and CDR2 is YYNGEE. Drawing the rest from reference TRBV9 and TRBJ2-1, the complete variable domain is DSGVTQTPKHLITATGQRVTLRCSPRSGDLSVYWYQQSLDQGLQFLIQYYNGEERAKGNILERFSAQQFPDLHSELNLSSLELGDSALYFCASSVGAGGKYNEQFFGPGTRLTVL.

The chain has TRBV4-2 and TRBJ2-5, with 7 bases identical to TRBD2. With V trimmed by 3 bases and J by 0 bases, 1 base remained unmatched. Per the germline V gene, CDR1 is LGHNA and CDR2 is YNFKEQ. The CDR3 has 14 residues. In nucleotides, the CDR3 is TGTGCCAGCAGCCAGGGGGGGGACCAAGAGACCCAGTACTTC. Its translation: CASSQGGDQETQYF.

The chain couples TRBV20-1 to TRBJ1-2; D ambiguous. V lost 6 bases and J 2 bases, leaving 13 bases between the germline ends. The CDR3 sequence is 13 residues long. Germline CDR1 DFQATT, CDR2 SNEGSKA (reference sequence). The DNA for the CDR3 is TGCAGTGCAAAGGCGAGTTTGAACTATGGCTACACCTTC. Protein sequence: CSAKASLNYGYTF.

This clonotype was counted between two and nine times. The CDR3 loop is CASSDYVEGVQYF. DNA of the CDR3: TGTGCCAGCAGTGATTATGTGGAAGGGGTCCAGTACTTC. The J gene is TRBJ2-5, the V gene TRBV2; maybe TRBD1 (5 bases). In germline, CDR1 is SNHLY, CDR2 FYNNEI. Trimming cost V 3 bases and J 10 bases, with 15 bases left between them. CDR3 length: 13 residues.

V gene TRBV5-1 combines with J gene TRBJ2-5; 7 bases map to TRBD1. Per germline, CDR1 SGHRS and CDR2 YFSETQ. The CDR3 is made up of 14 amino acids. J lost 5 bases, V lost 9 bases, and 13 bases had no gene match. CDR3 loop: CATRADTGEETQYF. The CDR3 bases are TGCGCCACGAGAGCGGACACAGGGGAGGAGACCCAGTACTTC.

The chain combines TRBV18 with TRBJ1-5; D is ambiguous. The CDR3 is 17 amino acids. Trimming pared 1 base from V and 0 bases from J, leaving 13 bases between. The germline V gene encodes CDR1 KGHSH and CDR2 LQKENI. The CDR3, as DNA: TGTGCCAGCTCACCACAACCCCGCAGCGATAGCAATCAGCCCCAGCATTTT. This translates into CASSPQPRSDSNQPQHF.